A single sample is the source of the 25 T cell receptor beta chains below, sequenced in a study of T cells in Graves' hyperthyroidism and ophthalmopathy (dated by TCRdb to between 2018 and 2020). Receptors were amplified or captured by multiplex PCR. Reads for this sample came from an Illumina HiSeq 2000. Amplification of TCR beta CDR3 regions was carried out from RNA transcripts. A first-round RT-PCR of the TCR CDR3 used the HTBI primer set with the Qiagen OneStep RT-PCR kit. TCRdb reprocessing: public reads trimmed at Q25 with fastp, clones called with MiXCR, in-frame beta chains kept. Duplicate CDR3 protein sequences are folded into a single record with the most common DNA and genes. The sample table holds roughly 570,000 distinct CDR3 sequences, of which about a sixth were seen once. Around 7.3% of the sample comes from the top ten. Sequencing was done on a sample of blood. These receptors originate from a woman aged 25-40 years with Graves' hyperthyroidism.

This chain joins TRBV19 and TRBJ1-1, with TRBD1 identical over 10 bases. The CDR3 contains 19 residues. From germline, CDR1 is LNHDA and CDR2 SQIVND (reference sequence). With 4 bases clipped from V and 0 bases from J, the junction kept 14 bases outside the gene matches. CDR3 in amino acids: CASSSAYRDRGKMNTEAFF. The DNA of the CDR3 is TGTGCCAGTAGTAGCGCTTACCGGGACAGGGGAAAGATGAACACTGAAGCTTTCTTT.

Details on this clonotype: A much larger clone lies a single base off, so this may be a read error. The chain uses TRBV6-9 and TRBJ1-5; 7 bases align to TRBD1. CDR3 length: 15 residues. Germline V gene data show CDR1 as MNHGY and CDR2 as SVAAGI. The CDR3 sequence: CAGSYGQVSNQPQHF. CDR3 DNA sequence: TGTGCCGGCAGTTACGGACAGGTTAGCAATCAGCCCCAGCATTTT.

The V call is TRBV15, the J call TRBJ2-7; TRBD1 matches 7 bases. Per the germline V gene, CDR1 is LNHNV and CDR2 is YYDKDF (reference sequence). This CDR3 has 15 amino acids. Trimming took 1 base from V and 2 from J; bases not matched to a gene: 5. In nucleotides, the CDR3 is TGTGCCACCAGCAGAGTCTTCGGACAGGCCTACGAGCAGTACTTC. It encodes CATSRVFGQAYEQYF.

This clonotype was found a few times. The chain carries TRBV6-1 and TRBJ1-6, with D perhaps matching TRBD1 (6 bases). V was shortened by 7 bases and J by 7 bases, with 11 bases between the two germline ends. The CDR3 is 13 amino acids. Germline loops: CDR1 MNHNS, CDR2 SASEGT. CDR3 in amino acids: CASKETGNSPLHF. The CDR3 nucleotides read TGTGCCAGCAAAGAGACAGGCAATTCACCCCTCCACTTT.

This clonotype was observed a handful of times. A much bigger clone sits one base away, suggesting this may be a read error. The chain employs TRBV7-8 and TRBJ2-3; no clear D gene. The length of the CDR3 is 16 residues. Germline V lookup: CDR1 SGHVS, CDR2 FQNEAQ. CDR3 bases: TGTGCCAGCAGCTTATGGAGAGGAACCCCCGGAGATACGCGGTATTTT. Translation: CASSLWRGTPGDTRYF. Full variable domain (remainder filled in from reference TRBV7-8 and TRBJ2-3): GAGVSQSPRYKVAKRGQDVALRCDPISGHVSLFWYQQALGQGPEFLTYFQNEAQLDKSGLPSDRFFAERPEGSVSTLKIQRTQQEDSAVYLCASSLWRGTPGDTRYFGPGTRLTVL.

The chain is built from TRBV27 and TRBJ2-5; the match to TRBD1 covers 7 bases. CDR3 length equals 17 residues. Germline CDR1 is MNHEY and CDR2 is SMNVEV (reference sequence). The J segment lost 5 bases and the V segment lost 0 bases, leaving 12 bases of the junction unmatched. Here the CDR3 reads CASSLSGPTGSRETQYF. DNA for the CDR3: TGTGCCAGCAGTTTATCTGGCCCGACAGGGAGCAGGGAGACCCAGTACTTC.

This clonotype was seen a few times. The chain is built from TRBV27 and TRBJ2-2; tentative D call: TRBD2 (6 bases). Germline V gene lookup returns CDR1 MNHEY and CDR2 SMNVEV (reference sequence). V lost 6 bases and J lost 4, with 12 bases in between. This CDR3 contains 14 residues. The CDR3 DNA follows: TGTGCCAGCAGCGGGAGTTTAAGCACCGGGGAGCTGTTTTTT. Amino acids: CASSGSLSTGELFF.

This clonotype turned up a few times. This chain connects TRBV12-3 or TRBV12-4 to TRBJ2-6, with a tentative D call TRBD2 (6 bases). V lost 6 bases to trimming and J lost 0 bases, with 12 bases between them. This CDR3 has 16 amino acids. In DNA form, the CDR3 reads TGTGCCAGCAGCCCAGTCGGGGGCTCTGGGGCCAACGTCCTGACTTTC. Protein sequence: CASSPVGGSGANVLTF.

The chain couples TRBV29-1 to TRBJ2-3; no clear D. The CDR3 is 12 residues long. Trimming removed 4 bases at V and 6 bases at J, with 11 bases between. In germline, CDR1 is SQVTM, CDR2 ANQGSEA. The CDR3 loop is CSVVSLRDTQYF. CDR3 sequence (DNA): TGCAGCGTTGTTTCACTCAGGGATACGCAGTATTTT.

This clonotype was detected only a few times. The chain joins TRBV20-1 to TRBJ1-6, with D maybe TRBD1 (5 bases). Trimming took 1 base from V and 10 from J, leaving 14 bases between them. Germline CDR1 is DFQATT and CDR2 is SNEGSKA (reference sequence). This CDR3 has 14 residues. This CDR3 reads CSARADTKGSPLHF. The CDR3 DNA reads as TGCAGTGCTAGAGCGGACACCAAGGGATCACCCCTCCACTTT.

J is TRBJ2-1 and V is TRBV7-9; D remains ambiguous. V was pared by 2 bases and J by 4 bases, with 6 bases between. Per germline, CDR1 SEHNR and CDR2 FQNEAQ (reference sequence). The CDR3 extends over 13 amino acids. DNA of the CDR3: TGTGCCAGCAGCTTATATCGTTACAATGAGCAGTTCTTC. Translated, it gives CASSLYRYNEQFF.

This clonotype was picked up many times. The chain employs TRBV28 and TRBJ1-2, with D possibly TRBD1 on 6 matching bases. The germline CDR1 and CDR2 sequences are MDHEN and SYDVKM. There are 13 residues in the CDR3. Deletions cut 3 bases from V and 7 bases from J, with 12 bases between. CDR3 residues: CASSFAGAGGYTF. CDR3 DNA: TGTGCCAGCAGTTTCGCGGGGGCGGGTGGCTACACCTTC.

The chain combines TRBV20-1 with TRBJ2-3; 9 nucleotides align to TRBD2. The ends lost 1 base at V and 2 bases at J; junction bases unmatched: 19. The CDR3 covers 20 residues. Germline CDR1 is DFQATT and CDR2 is SNEGSKA (reference sequence). CDR3 amino acids: CSARGPHPKTSGANTDTQYF. The CDR3 bases are TGCAGTGCTAGAGGCCCCCACCCTAAGACTAGCGGAGCCAACACAGATACGCAGTATTTT.

The sample holds many counts of this clonotype. The CDR3 nucleotides read TGTGCCAGCAGCTTAGGCCCGGGACAGGGGGCCTACAATGAGCAGTTCTTC. It translates to CASSLGPGQGAYNEQFF. V is TRBV7-9 and J is TRBJ2-1, with TRBD1 matching over 11 bases. This CDR3 has 17 amino acids. The germline gives CDR1 SEHNR, CDR2 FQNEAQ (reference sequence). With 1 base clipped from V and 2 bases from J, the junction kept 4 bases outside the gene matches.

This clonotype was recorded at least ten times. The chain is built from TRBV6-1 and TRBJ2-7, with 9 bases matching TRBD2. This CDR3 has 14 amino acids. Unmatched junction bases numbered 9, after V lost 7 bases and J lost 5 bases. CDR1 and CDR2 (germline): MNHNS, SASEGT. Written as DNA, the CDR3 is TGTGCCAGCACCCTGGGGACTAGCTTTCACGAGCAGTACTTC. Amino acids: CASTLGTSFHEQYF.

This clonotype was seen a handful of times. This chain links TRBV20-1 with TRBJ2-1; D may be TRBD1 or TRBD2 (5 bases each). V was shortened by 6 bases and J by 8 bases, with 23 bases between the two germline ends. CDR3 length equals 15 residues. Per germline, CDR1 DFQATT and CDR2 SNEGSKA (reference sequence). As DNA, the CDR3 is TGCAGTGCCCCGACACCAGGAATCGGGACGGATGAGCAGTTCTTC. Encoded protein: CSAPTPGIGTDEQFF.

The V and J genes are TRBV25-1 and TRBJ2-1, with TRBD2 as a possible D gene (6 bases). Trimming took off 7 bases at V and 1 base at J, with 11 bases between the two ends. The germline CDR1 and CDR2 sequences are MGHDK and SYGVNS. CDR3 size: 14 residues. The CDR3 nucleotides are TGTGCCAGCAAGGCCGGGGGATCCTACAATGAGCAGTTCTTC. The encoded protein is CASKAGGSYNEQFF.

This clonotype was seen many times. The chain combines TRBV2 with TRBJ2-7; tentatively, D is TRBD1 or TRBD2 (5 bases each). CDR3 size: 13 residues. Trimming left V 7 bases short and J 1 base short, with 11 bases between. CDR1 is SNHLY and CDR2 is FYNNEI in the germline V gene. The CDR3 nucleotides are TGTGCCAGCATTGGGGACCTGTCCTACGAGCAGTACTTC. Its protein is CASIGDLSYEQYF.

This clonotype appeared many times. V gene TRBV30 combines with J gene TRBJ1-5, with D possibly being TRBD1 (5 bases). V lost 1 base and J 0 bases, leaving 7 bases between the germline ends. CDR1 and CDR2 from the germline V gene are GTSNPN and SVGIG (reference sequence). This CDR3 spans 14 amino acids. In DNA, the CDR3 is TGTGCCTGGAGTGCAGGGAATAGCAATCAGCCCCAGCATTTT. The encoded protein is CAWSAGNSNQPQHF.

The rearrangement links TRBV6-1 to TRBJ1-1, with D maybe TRBD1 (6 bases). Trimming cost V 5 bases and J 10 bases, with 23 bases left between them. This CDR3 has 15 amino acids. From germline, CDR1 is MNHNS and CDR2 SASEGT. As DNA, the CDR3 is TGTGCCAGCAGTCAAGGGACATCTGGGGCATTATCAGCTTTCTTT. It translates to CASSQGTSGALSAFF.

This clonotype appeared many times. The chain links TRBV12-5 to TRBJ2-2; TRBD2 aligns across 8 bases. This CDR3 is 17 amino acids long. Germline assignment: CDR1 LGHNT and CDR2 FRNRAP. J was trimmed by 4 bases and V by 0 bases; bases with no gene match: 7. The CDR3 spells CASGLVPAGGGTGELFF. CDR3 nucleotides: TGTGCTAGTGGTTTGGTACCGGCGGGAGGTGGCACCGGGGAGCTGTTTTTT.

This clonotype was seen many times. The chain employs TRBV10-3 and TRBJ2-7; TRBD2 matches at 8 bases. V dropped 10 bases and J dropped 6; count of bases not matched to a gene: 5. The CDR3 covers 11 residues. CDR1 and CDR2 (germline): ENHRY, SYGVKD. This chain's CDR3 is CASTGGVEQYF. In nucleotides, the CDR3 is TGTGCCAGCACGGGAGGGGTCGAGCAGTACTTC.

This clonotype occurred many times. This chain joins TRBV12-3 or TRBV12-4 and TRBJ2-1, with 10 bases aligning to TRBD1. This CDR3 spans 16 amino acids. Trimming cost V 3 bases and J 4 bases; bases outside gene matches: 6. This chain's CDR3 is CASSFRQGALYNEQFF. The CDR3 nucleotides are TGTGCCAGCAGTTTTCGACAGGGGGCCCTATACAATGAGCAGTTCTTC.

This clonotype was seen more than once but under ten times. The chain has TRBV5-5 and TRBJ2-2; a weak D match, TRBD2 (6 bases). Germline CDR1 SGHKS, CDR2 YYEKEE (reference sequence). The V end was cut by 5 bases, the J end by 4 bases, with 12 bases between. The CDR3 runs to 14 residues. The CDR3 DNA follows: TGTGCCAGCAGGCCGGGAGTCTTCACCGGGGAGCTGTTTTTT. It codes for CASRPGVFTGELFF.

The J gene is TRBJ2-3, the V gene TRBV18, with TRBD1 matching 7 bases. The V gene's germline CDR1 is KGHSH and CDR2 LQKENI. Trimming cost V 4 bases and J 1 base; bases outside gene matches: 2. This CDR3 is 14 amino acids long. CDR3 coding DNA: TGTGCCAGCTCACAGGGGGCCCGCACAGATACGCAGTATTTT. This encodes CASSQGARTDTQYF.